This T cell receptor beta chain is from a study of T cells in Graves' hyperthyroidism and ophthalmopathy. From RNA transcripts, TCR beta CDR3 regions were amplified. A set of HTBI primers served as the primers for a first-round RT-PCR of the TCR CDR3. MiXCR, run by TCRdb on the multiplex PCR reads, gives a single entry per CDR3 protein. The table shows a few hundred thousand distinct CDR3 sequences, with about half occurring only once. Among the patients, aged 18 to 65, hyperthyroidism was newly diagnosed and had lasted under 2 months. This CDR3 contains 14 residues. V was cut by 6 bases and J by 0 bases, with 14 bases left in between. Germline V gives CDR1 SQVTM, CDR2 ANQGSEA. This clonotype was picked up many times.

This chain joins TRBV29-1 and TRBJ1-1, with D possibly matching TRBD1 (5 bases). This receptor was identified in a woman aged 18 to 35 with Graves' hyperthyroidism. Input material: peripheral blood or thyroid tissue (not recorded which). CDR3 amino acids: CSVRQRTMNTEAFF. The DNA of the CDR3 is TGCAGCGTCCGCCAGCGGACAATGAACACTGAAGCTTTCTTT.